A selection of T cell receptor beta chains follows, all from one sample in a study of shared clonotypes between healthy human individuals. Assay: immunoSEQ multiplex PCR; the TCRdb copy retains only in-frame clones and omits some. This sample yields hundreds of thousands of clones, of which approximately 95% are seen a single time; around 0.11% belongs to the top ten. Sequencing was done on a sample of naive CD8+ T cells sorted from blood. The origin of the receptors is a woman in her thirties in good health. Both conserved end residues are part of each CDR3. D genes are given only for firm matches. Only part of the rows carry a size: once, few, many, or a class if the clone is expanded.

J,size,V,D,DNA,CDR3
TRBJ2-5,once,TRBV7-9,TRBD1,TGTGCCAGCAGCCCTACAAGGGACAGCTACGCGACCCAGTACTTC,CASSPTRDSYATQYF
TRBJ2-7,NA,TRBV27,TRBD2,TGTGCCAGCAGTCACAGCGGGAGAGGGTCCTACGAGCAGTACTTC,CASSHSGRGSYEQYF
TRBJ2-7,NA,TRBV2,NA,TGTGCCAGCAGTGAGGGTGGGTACGAGCAGTACTTC,CASSEGGYEQYF
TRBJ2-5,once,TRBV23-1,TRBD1,TGCGCCAGCAGTCAACCTAACACGGACAGGTCGGGACAAGAGACCCAGTACTTC,CASSQPNTDRSGQETQYF
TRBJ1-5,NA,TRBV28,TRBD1,TGTGCCAGCAGTCCAGGGGGTTTCGGTCAGCCCCAGCATTTT,CASSPGGFGQPQHF
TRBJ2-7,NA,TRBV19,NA,TGTGCCAGTAGTATCACTGCGTCCTACGAGCAGTACTTC,CASSITASYEQYF
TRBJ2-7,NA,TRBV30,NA,TGTGCCTGGAGGGCGGGGACAACGCGGGAGCAGTACTTC,CAWRAGTTREQYF
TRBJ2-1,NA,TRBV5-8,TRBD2,TGTGCCAGCAGCCCACCCGAACTAGCGGGACTCTCGGAGCAGTTCTTC,CASSPPELAGLSEQFF
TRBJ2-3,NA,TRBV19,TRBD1,TGTGCCAGTAGTACTCGGGACAGGGCAAGAGATACGCAGTATTTT,CASSTRDRARDTQYF
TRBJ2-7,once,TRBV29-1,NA,TGCAGCGTTCTCGCGGACAGCTCCTACGAGCAGTACTTC,CSVLADSSYEQYF
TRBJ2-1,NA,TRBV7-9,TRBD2,TGTGCCAGCAGCTTGAGTAGCGGGAGGGTCCACAATGAGCAGTTCTTC,CASSLSSGRVHNEQFF
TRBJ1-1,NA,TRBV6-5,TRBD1,TGTGCCAGCAGTACCTCCGGGACAGGGGGCTTGGAAGCTTTCTTT,CASSTSGTGGLEAFF
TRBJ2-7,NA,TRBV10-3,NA,TGTGCCATCAGTGAGTCCCCGAACAGGGTTGCCTCCTACGAGCAGTACTTC,CAISESPNRVASYEQYF
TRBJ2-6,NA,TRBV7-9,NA,TGTGCCAGCCGCATGGGGGGAACTGGGGCCAACGTCCTGACTTTC,CASRMGGTGANVLTF
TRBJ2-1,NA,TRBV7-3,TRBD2,TGTGCCAGCAGCTTATGTAATATAGCTAGCGGGAGGGCCTGTGAGCAGTTCTTC,CASSLCNIASGRACEQFF
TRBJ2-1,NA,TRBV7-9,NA,TGTGCCAGCAGCTTAGATGGGTACAATGAGCAGTTCTTC,CASSLDGYNEQFF
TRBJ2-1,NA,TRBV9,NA,TGTGCCAGCAGCGCCCAACTCTCACTAGATACCTCCTACAATGAGCAGTTCTTC,CASSAQLSLDTSYNEQFF
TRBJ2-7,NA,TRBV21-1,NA,TGTGCCAGCAGCATCCCTCCCGGGGGAACAGCAAAGACCCATTACGAGCAGTACTTC,CASSIPPGGTAKTHYEQYF
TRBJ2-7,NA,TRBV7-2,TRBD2,TGTGCCAGCAGCCCGGGACTAGGCAGGAGCTCCTACGAGCAGTACTTC,CASSPGLGRSSYEQYF
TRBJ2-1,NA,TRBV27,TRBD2,TGTGCCAGCAGTCCCCTCCCCCCCACTAGCGGGCGGACCTACAATGAGCAGTTCTTC,CASSPLPPTSGRTYNEQFF
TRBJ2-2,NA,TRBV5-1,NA,TGCGCCAGCAGCATCAAGAGACCCCGTGGCACCGGGGAGCTGTTTTTT,CASSIKRPRGTGELFF
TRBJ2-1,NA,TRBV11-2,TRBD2,TGTGCCAGCAGCCTAGCGGGACTATACAATGAGCAGTTCTTC,CASSLAGLYNEQFF
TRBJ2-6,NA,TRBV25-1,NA,TGTGCCAGCAGTGCCCGGGACATGACACACTCTGGGGCCAACGTCCTGACTTTC,CASSARDMTHSGANVLTF
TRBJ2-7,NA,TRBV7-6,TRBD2,TGTGCCAGCAGCTTAGAGCGGGACTACTACGAGCAGTACTTC,CASSLERDYYEQYF
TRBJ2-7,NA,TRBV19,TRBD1,TGTGCCAGTGGCCATTCGTTGGGACAGGCCTACGAGCAGTACTTC,CASGHSLGQAYEQYF
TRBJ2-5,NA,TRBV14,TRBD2,TGTGCCAGCAGCCAGGGCCGGACTAGCAGGGAGACCCAGTACTTC,CASSQGRTSRETQYF
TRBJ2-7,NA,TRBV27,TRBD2,TGTGCCAGCAGTTCTACCCGAGCTAGCGGATCCTACGAGCAGTACTTC,CASSSTRASGSYEQYF